A single sample gave rise to the 4 T cell receptor beta chains below, sequenced in a study of blood T cell repertoires in COVID-19. The assay was immunoSEQ multiplex PCR, and TCRdb's table has in-frame clones only and misses some. The sample shows more than 60,000 clones, around 87% of them seen only once. Sample: peripheral blood. The receptors derive from a man in his fifties with acute or convalescent COVID-19.

As for this clone: This same CDR3 is encoded by further DNA sequences in the sample. The V gene is TRBV5-6, the J gene TRBJ1-2; a weak D match, TRBD1 (5 bases). The CDR3 length is 14 residues. Trimming removed 0 bases from V and 1 base from J, with 7 bases in between. Germline CDR1 SGHDT, CDR2 YYEEEE. As DNA, the CDR3 is TGTGCCAGCAGCTTGGGACAGATTAACTATGGCTACACCTTC. Its protein is CASSLGQINYGYTF.

The chain joins TRBV12-3 or TRBV12-4 to TRBJ2-3; D gene uncertain. The CDR3 sequence is 13 residues long. The germline V and J ends were trimmed by 2 bases and 7 bases, with 10 bases remaining between them. DNA for the CDR3: TGTGCCAGCAGTTTAACTACACGGAATACGCAGTATTTT. It is translated as CASSLTTRNTQYF.

The rearrangement uses TRBV7-9 and TRBJ1-4; 8 nucleotides match TRBD1. V lost 3 bases to trimming and J lost 6 bases; unmatched junction nucleotides: 6. The CDR3 has 15 amino acids. The germline gives CDR1 SEHNR, CDR2 FQNEAQ (reference sequence). DNA for the CDR3: TGTGCCAGCAGCTTCGGACAGGGATCTCATGAAAAACTGTTTTTT. Protein: CASSFGQGSHEKLFF.

The chain has TRBV6-2 or TRBV6-3 and TRBJ2-3; 7 bases agree with TRBD1. With 5 bases clipped from V and 6 bases from J, the junction kept 5 bases outside the gene matches. The CDR3 contains 13 residues. Germline V gene sequence: CDR1 MNHEY, CDR2 SVGEGT. As DNA, the CDR3 is TGTGCCAGCAGTCGCGACAGGGTTGATACGCAGTATTTT. Protein product: CASSRDRVDTQYF.